Each of the 8 T cell receptor beta chains below was sequenced from the same sample in a study of blood T cell repertoires in COVID-19. Measured with immunoSEQ multiplex PCR; TCRdb has only the in-frame clones, and not every one. The sample includes approximately 170,000 clones, about four fifths of them seen just once. The source material was peripheral blood. The receptor set was obtained from a man in his 70s who had recovered from COVID-19.

The CDR3 nucleotides read TGTGCCAGCAGCCTTGGACGGGAGTGGCAGACAGATACGCAGTATTTT. Its protein is CASSLGREWQTDTQYF. This chain joins TRBV3-1 (or the pseudogene TRBV3-2) and TRBJ2-3, with D maybe TRBD2 (6 bases). CDR3 length: 16 residues. Germline V lookup: CDR1 LGHDT, CDR2 YNNKEL (reference sequence). Trimming cost V 4 bases and J 3 bases, with 17 bases left between them.

The gene calls are TRBV6-6 and TRBJ1-1; tentatively, D is TRBD1 (6 bases). Germline CDR1 reads MNHNY; CDR2 reads SVGAGI (reference sequence). This CDR3 is built from 11 residues. V gave up 6 bases and J gave up 12 bases, with 14 bases separating them. CDR3: CASRIQGRSFF. CDR3 DNA: TGTGCCAGCAGGATACAGGGTCGTTCTTTCTTT.

CDR3 nucleotide sequence: TGCGCCAGCAGCCATACGACAGGGCTCGGGGAGGGCTACACCTTC. Protein product: CASSHTTGLGEGYTF. The chain carries TRBV4-3 and TRBJ1-2; 7 bases agree with TRBD1. V was pared by 3 bases and J by 8 bases, with 12 bases of the junction left unmatched. This CDR3 comprises 15 residues. Germline V lookup: CDR1 LGHNA, CDR2 YSLEER.

V is TRBV14 and J is TRBJ1-3, with D hard to call. V was pared by 1 base and J by 5 bases, with 12 bases between. Germline V CDR1 and CDR2: SGHDN, FVKESK. CDR3 size: 15 residues. The CDR3 sequence is CASSQVGDGRNTIYF. The DNA of the CDR3 is TGTGCCAGCAGCCAAGTGGGAGACGGAAGAAACACCATATATTTT.

The V call is TRBV30, the J call TRBJ1-5; perhaps TRBD1 as D (5 bases). Trimming shortened V by 0 bases and J by 4 bases, and 7 bases separated the two germline ends. Per germline, CDR1 GTSNPN and CDR2 SVGIG (reference sequence). The CDR3 consists of 13 residues. CDR3 DNA sequence: TGTGCCTGGAGTGTAGACAGAAATCAGCCCCAGCATTTT. Translated, it gives CAWSVDRNQPQHF.

The genes are TRBV28 and TRBJ2-1; TRBD2 matches 7 bases. CDR1 and CDR2 from the germline V gene are MDHEN and SYDVKM. The trim removed 0 bases at V and 6 bases at J, leaving 8 bases unmatched. The CDR3 runs to 16 residues. This CDR3 is CASSLWTSGIGNEQFF. CDR3 DNA: TGTGCCAGCAGTTTATGGACCAGCGGGATTGGCAATGAGCAGTTCTTC.

This clone has a single count. The chain couples TRBV3-1 (or the pseudogene TRBV3-2) to TRBJ2-1, with 10 positions matching TRBD2. V shed 4 bases, J shed 4 bases, and the junction held 10 bases outside the gene matches. The CDR3 runs to 17 residues. Germline CDR1 and CDR2: LGHDT and YNNKEL (reference sequence). This chain's CDR3 is CASSRTSGGGFYNEQFF. CDR3 sequence (DNA): TGTGCCAGCAGCCGGACTAGCGGAGGCGGGTTTTACAATGAGCAGTTCTTC.

The gene calls are TRBV18 and TRBJ2-1; D perhaps matches TRBD1 (5 bases). This CDR3 has 13 residues. Looked up from germline, CDR1 is KGHSH and CDR2 is LQKENI. Trimming cost V 8 bases and J 10 bases, with 18 bases left between them. The CDR3 nucleotides are TGTGCCAGCGCCAATGGGGCCCAACAAGAGCAGTTCTTC. Protein sequence: CASANGAQQEQFF.